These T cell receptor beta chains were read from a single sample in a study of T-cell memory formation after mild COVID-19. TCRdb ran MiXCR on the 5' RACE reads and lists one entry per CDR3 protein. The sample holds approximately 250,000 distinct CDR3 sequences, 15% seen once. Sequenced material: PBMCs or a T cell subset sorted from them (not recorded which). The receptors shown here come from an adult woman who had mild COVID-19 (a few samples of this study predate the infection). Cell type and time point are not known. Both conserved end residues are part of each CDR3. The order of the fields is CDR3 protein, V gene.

CDR3: CASSLGTSGAGYEQYF; V: TRBV5-1
CDR3: CSAAPEGDTQYF; V: TRBV20-1
CDR3: CSALDRNTNYGYTF; V: TRBV20-1
CDR3: CASSKIHEKLFF; V: TRBV27
CDR3: CASSLGAGLGETQYF; V: TRBV13
CDR3: CSASASVYLRRNTEAFF; V: TRBV20-1
CDR3: CASSTGQGDETQYF; V: TRBV9
CDR3: CASSSVAGANVLTF; V: TRBV7-9
CDR3: CASSGFRDSKETQYF; V: TRBV7-2
CDR3: CATSRGGLAGGGFDEQFF; V: TRBV15
CDR3: CSVVSGANVLTF; V: TRBV29-1
CDR3: CSASSQESYTGELFF; V: TRBV20-1
CDR3: CSVEAGYQETQYF; V: TRBV29-1
CDR3: CASSGTRDRLNEKLFF; V: TRBV7-2
CDR3: CASSSARVAGGGNEQFF; V: TRBV12-3/TRBV12-4
CDR3: CASSPQTSGSGHEQFF; V: TRBV7-2
CDR3: CASSGTQRLRTEAFF; V: TRBV18
CDR3: CASSQEWARNTQYF; V: TRBV14
CDR3: CAWSDRQGPPAF; V: TRBV30
CDR3: CASRRTGRIGEQYF; V: TRBV6-2/TRBV6-3
CDR3: CSARGWGFTGSGDSYEQYF; V: TRBV20-1
CDR3: CATSDRGGLAEDSGDTQYF; V: TRBV24-1
CDR3: CASPHEGEETQYF; V: TRBV7-4
CDR3: CASSFGTSGKDEQFF; V: TRBV7-9
CDR3: CASSNGGPAYEQYF; V: TRBV6-6
CDR3: CASSLVERVNEKLFF; V: TRBV7-6
CDR3: CASSWRALAGTGELFF; V: TRBV5-8
CDR3: CAWGSGTARSEQFF; V: TRBV30
CDR3: CASSVQTNLGDEQFF; V: TRBV9
CDR3: CSARARDRGFNEQFF; V: TRBV20-1
CDR3: CASSTPGDEQYF; V: TRBV11-2
CDR3: CASSLRGTGANVLTF; V: TRBV12-3/TRBV12-4
CDR3: CASSPTSSAGTDTQYF; V: TRBV5-1
CDR3: CAISEWTGQESYEQYF; V: TRBV10-3
CDR3: CASSTRGVLAF; V: TRBV6-5
CDR3: CASSFTSSYNEQFF; V: TRBV11-2
CDR3: CASSRIQGAIGNQPQHF; V: TRBV6-5
CDR3: CASSLDGLYTDTQYF; V: TRBV5-4
CDR3: CASTGGGVTEAFF; V: TRBV5-1
CDR3: CASSSPLQGEQFF; V: TRBV7-3
CDR3: CASPPGGRGANVLTF; V: TRBV7-9
CDR3: CASRRDTNTGELFF; V: TRBV6-2/TRBV6-3
CDR3: CASAPGRQETQYF; V: TRBV19
CDR3: CAISESGGLDGYTF; V: TRBV10-3
CDR3: CASSTTRTGELFF; V: TRBV19
CDR3: CASSQSGQAYEQYF; V: TRBV4-2
CDR3: CASSSDRGGYTF; V: TRBV7-8
CDR3: CASSLVRVNTEAFF; V: TRBV7-9
CDR3: CSARREGNTGELFF; V: TRBV20-1
CDR3: CASSSNPVLGYGYTF; V: TRBV6-5
CDR3: CASRRTLGSYNEQFF; V: TRBV6-5
CDR3: CASSQRTSGRGTYRETQYF; V: TRBV6-2/TRBV6-3
CDR3: CASRATGGLQETQYF; V: TRBV7-7
CDR3: CASSQDEGFFSYQETQYF; V: TRBV3-1
CDR3: CASSLAPGGNEQFF; V: TRBV7-6